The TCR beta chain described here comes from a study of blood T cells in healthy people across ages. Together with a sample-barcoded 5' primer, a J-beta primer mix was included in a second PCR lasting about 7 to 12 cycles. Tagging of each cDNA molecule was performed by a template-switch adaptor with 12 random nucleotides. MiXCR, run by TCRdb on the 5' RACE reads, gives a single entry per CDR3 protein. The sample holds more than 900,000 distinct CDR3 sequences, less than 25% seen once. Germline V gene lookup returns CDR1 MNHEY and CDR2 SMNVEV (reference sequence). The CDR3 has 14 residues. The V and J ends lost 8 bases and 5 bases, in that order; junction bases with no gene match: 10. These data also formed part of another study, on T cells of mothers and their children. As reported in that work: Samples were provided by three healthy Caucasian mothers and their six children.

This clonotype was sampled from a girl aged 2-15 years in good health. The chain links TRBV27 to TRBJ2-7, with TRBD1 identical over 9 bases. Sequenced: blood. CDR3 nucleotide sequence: TGTGCCAGCGCCCCCGGGACAGGGTTTCACGAGCAGTACTTC. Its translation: CASAPGTGFHEQYF.